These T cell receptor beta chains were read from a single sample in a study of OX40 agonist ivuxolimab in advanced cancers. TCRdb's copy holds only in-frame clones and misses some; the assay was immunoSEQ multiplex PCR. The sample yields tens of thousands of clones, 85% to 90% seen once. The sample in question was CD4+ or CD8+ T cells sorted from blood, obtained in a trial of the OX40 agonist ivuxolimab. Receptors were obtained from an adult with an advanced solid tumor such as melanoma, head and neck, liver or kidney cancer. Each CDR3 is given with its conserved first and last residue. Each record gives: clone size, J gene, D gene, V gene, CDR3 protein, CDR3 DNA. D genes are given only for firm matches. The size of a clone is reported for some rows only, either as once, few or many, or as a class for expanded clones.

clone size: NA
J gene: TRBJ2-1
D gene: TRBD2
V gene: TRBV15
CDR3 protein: CATRLGEGNEQFF
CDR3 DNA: TGTGCCACCAGACTGGGGGAGGGTAATGAGCAGTTCTTC

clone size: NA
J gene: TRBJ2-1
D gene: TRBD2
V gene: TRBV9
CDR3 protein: CASSVFSGSPDEQFF
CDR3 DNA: TGTGCCAGCAGCGTATTCAGCGGGAGTCCTGATGAGCAGTTCTTC

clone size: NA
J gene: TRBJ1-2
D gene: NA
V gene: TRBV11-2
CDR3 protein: CASSLGYNQQDNYGYTF
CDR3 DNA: TGTGCCAGCAGCTTAGGCTATAACCAACAGGACAACTATGGCTACACCTTC

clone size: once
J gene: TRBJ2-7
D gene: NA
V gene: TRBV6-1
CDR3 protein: CASSGKGESYEQYF
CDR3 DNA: TGTGCCAGCAGTGGAAAGGGGGAGTCCTACGAGCAGTACTTC

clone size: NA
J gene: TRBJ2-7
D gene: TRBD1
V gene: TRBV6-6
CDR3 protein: CASSRDRDNEQYF
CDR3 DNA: TGTGCCAGCAGCCGGGACAGGGACAACGAGCAGTACTTC

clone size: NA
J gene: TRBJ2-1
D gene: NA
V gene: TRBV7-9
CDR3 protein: CASSLVSYEQFF
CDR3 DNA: TGTGCCAGCAGCTTAGTAAGCTATGAGCAGTTCTTC

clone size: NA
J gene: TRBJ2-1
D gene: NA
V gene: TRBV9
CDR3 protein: CASSGDPGTDNEQFF
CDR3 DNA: TGTGCCAGCAGCGGGGATCCGGGGACGGACAATGAGCAGTTCTTC

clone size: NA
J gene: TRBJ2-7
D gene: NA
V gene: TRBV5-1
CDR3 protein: CASSLEGSSYEQYF
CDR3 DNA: TGCGCCAGCAGCTTGGAAGGGAGCTCCTACGAGCAGTACTTC

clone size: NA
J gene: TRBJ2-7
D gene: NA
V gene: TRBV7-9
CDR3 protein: CASSLAGGGIGNENEQYF
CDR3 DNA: TGTGCCAGCAGCTTAGCGGGAGGTGGAATCGGAAACGAGAACGAGCAGTACTTC

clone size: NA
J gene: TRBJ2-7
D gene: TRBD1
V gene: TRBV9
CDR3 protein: CASSVEWDSSYEQYF
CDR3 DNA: TGTGCCAGCAGCGTAGAGTGGGACAGTTCCTACGAGCAGTACTTC

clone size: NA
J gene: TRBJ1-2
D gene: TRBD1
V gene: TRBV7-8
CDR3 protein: CASSLGYRGDYGYTF
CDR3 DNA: TGTGCCAGCAGCTTAGGGTACAGGGGCGACTATGGCTACACCTTC

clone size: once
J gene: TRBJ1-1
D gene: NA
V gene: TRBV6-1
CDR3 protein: CASSWREGNTEAFF
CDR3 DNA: TGTGCCAGCAGTTGGCGGGAGGGGAACACTGAAGCTTTCTTT

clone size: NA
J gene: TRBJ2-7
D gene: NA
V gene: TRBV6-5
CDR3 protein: CASSYARAHEQYF
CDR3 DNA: TGTGCCAGCAGTTACGCCAGGGCGCACGAGCAGTACTTC

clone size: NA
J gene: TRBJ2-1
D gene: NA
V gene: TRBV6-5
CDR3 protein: CASSYGSHNEQFF
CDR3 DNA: TGTGCCAGCAGTTACGGCAGTCACAATGAGCAGTTCTTC

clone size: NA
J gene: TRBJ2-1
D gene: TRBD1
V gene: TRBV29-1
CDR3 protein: CSVDRLRQGYPLSYNEQFF
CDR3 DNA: TGCAGCGTTGATCGGTTGAGACAGGGGTACCCCTTGTCCTACAATGAGCAGTTCTTC

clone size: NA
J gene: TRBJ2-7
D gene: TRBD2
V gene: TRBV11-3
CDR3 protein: CASSLGGLAGSSYEQYF
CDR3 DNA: TGTGCCAGCAGCTTAGGTGGACTAGCGGGTTCGTCCTACGAGCAGTACTTC

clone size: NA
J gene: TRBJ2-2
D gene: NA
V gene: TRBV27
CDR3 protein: CASSLSSGELFF
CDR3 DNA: TGTGCCAGCAGTTTATCGTCCGGGGAGCTGTTTTTT

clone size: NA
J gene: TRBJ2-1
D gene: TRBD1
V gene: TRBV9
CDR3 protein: CASSPGGTGDNEQFF
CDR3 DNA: TGTGCCAGCAGCCCGGGGGGGACAGGGGACAATGAGCAGTTCTTC

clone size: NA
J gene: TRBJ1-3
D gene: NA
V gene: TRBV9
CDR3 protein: CASSPGGNSGNTIYF
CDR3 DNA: TGTGCCAGCAGCCCCGGTGGTAACTCTGGAAACACCATATATTTT

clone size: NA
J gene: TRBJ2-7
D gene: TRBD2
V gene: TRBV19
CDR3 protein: CASGTGLANTYEQYF
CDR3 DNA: TGTGCCAGCGGGACGGGACTAGCGAATACCTACGAGCAGTACTTC

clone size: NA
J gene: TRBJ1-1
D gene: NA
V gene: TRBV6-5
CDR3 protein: CASRLGGLNTEAFF
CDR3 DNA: TGTGCCAGCAGGCTCGGGGGGCTTAACACTGAAGCTTTCTTT

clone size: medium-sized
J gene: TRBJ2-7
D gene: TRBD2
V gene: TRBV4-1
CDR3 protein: CASSHGTSNLRFEQYF
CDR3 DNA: TGCGCCAGCAGCCACGGGACTAGTAATTTGAGGTTCGAGCAGTACTTC

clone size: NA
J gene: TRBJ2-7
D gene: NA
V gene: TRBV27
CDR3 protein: CASSLGGSYEQYF
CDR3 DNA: TGTGCCAGCAGTTTGGGGGGTTCCTACGAGCAGTACTTC

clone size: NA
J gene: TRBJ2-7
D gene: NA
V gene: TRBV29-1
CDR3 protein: CSVEGWGGPYEQYF
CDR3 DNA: TGCAGCGTTGAAGGGTGGGGGGGGCCCTACGAGCAGTACTTC

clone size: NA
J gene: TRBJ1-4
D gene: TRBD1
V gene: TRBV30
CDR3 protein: CAWSTTGGFEKLFF
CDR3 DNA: TGTGCCTGGAGTACGACAGGGGGCTTTGAAAAACTGTTTTTT